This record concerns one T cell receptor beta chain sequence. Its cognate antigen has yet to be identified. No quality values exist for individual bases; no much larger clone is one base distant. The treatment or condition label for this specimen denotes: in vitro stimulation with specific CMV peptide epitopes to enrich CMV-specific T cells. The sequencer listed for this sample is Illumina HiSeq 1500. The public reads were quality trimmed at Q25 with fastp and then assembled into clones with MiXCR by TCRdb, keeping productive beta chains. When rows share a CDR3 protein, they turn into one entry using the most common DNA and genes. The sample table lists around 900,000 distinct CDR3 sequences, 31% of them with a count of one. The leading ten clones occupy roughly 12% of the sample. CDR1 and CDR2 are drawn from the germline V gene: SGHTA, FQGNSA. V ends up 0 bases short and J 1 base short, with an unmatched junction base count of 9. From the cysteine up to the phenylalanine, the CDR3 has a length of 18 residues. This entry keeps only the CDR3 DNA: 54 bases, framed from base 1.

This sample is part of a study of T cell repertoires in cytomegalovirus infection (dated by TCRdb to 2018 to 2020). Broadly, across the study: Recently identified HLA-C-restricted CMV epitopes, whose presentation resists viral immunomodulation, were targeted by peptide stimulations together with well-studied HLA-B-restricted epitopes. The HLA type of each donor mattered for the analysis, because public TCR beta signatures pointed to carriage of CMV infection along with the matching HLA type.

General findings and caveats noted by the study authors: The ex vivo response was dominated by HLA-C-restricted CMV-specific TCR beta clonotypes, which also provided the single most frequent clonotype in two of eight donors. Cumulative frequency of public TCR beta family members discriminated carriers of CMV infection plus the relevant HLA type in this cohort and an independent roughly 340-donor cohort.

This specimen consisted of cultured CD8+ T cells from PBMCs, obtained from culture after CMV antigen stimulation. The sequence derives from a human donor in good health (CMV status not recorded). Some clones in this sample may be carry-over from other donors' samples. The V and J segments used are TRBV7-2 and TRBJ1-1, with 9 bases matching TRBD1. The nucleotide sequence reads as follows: TGTGCCAGCAGCTTAGCGGACAGGGGTAGCGAGACGAACACTGAAGCTTTCTTT. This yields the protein CASSLADRGSETNTEAFF. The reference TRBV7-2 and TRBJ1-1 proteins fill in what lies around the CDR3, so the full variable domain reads GAGVSQSPSNKVTEKGKDVELRCDPISGHTALYWYRQSLGQGLEFLIYFQGNSAPDKSGLPSDRFSAERTGGSVSTLTIQRTQQEDSAVYLCASSLADRGSETNTEAFFGQGTRLTVV.